Listed here are 3 T cell receptor beta chains from one sample, sequenced in a study of regulatory T cells in long-lasting Graves disease. Regarding time point: newly diagnosed GD, antithyroid drugs for less than 3 months. After RNA was extracted from PBMCs, the TCR library was made from it. iRepertoire HTBI primers and Arm-PCR of CDR3 regions built TCR beta libraries. TCRdb fed the multiplex PCR reads into MiXCR, producing one record per CDR3 protein. The sample carries about 470,000 distinct CDR3 sequences, 15% recorded once. Another study also made use of these data, one on T cells in Graves' hyperthyroidism and ophthalmopathy.

The material sequenced was peripheral blood mononuclear cells (PBMCs), taken at new diagnosis, from a patient treated with antithyroid drugs. The receptors were gathered from a young woman with Graves disease.

V usage is TRBV20-1 and J usage is TRBJ2-1, with no clear D. Trimming took 4 bases from V and 6 from J, leaving 7 bases between them. This CDR3 has 11 residues. From germline, CDR1 is DFQATT and CDR2 SNEGSKA (reference sequence). The CDR3 DNA reads TGCAGTGCTAATGGGGTCAATGAGCAGTTCTTC. Protein sequence: CSANGVNEQFF.

In this sample, this clonotype turned up many times. The chain has TRBV29-1 and TRBJ2-1; TRBD2 matches 9 bases. Germline V gives CDR1 SQVTM, CDR2 ANQGSEA. This CDR3 has 13 amino acids. V shed 5 bases, J shed 8 bases, and the junction held 7 bases outside the gene matches. CDR3 DNA sequence: TGCAGCGTTCTCGCGGGAGGGTTGGATGAGCAGTTCTTC. It encodes CSVLAGGLDEQFF.

V usage is TRBV5-1 and J usage is TRBJ2-7; 8 bases align to TRBD1. The length of the CDR3 is 13 residues. Per the germline V gene, CDR1 is SGHRS and CDR2 is YFSETQ. J gave up 2 bases and V 6 bases, and 4 bases lay outside the gene matches. Here the CDR3 DNA reads TGCGCCAGCACCCGACAGGGGACCTACGAGCAGTACTTC. Translated, it gives CASTRQGTYEQYF. The full variable domain, its missing parts supplied by reference TRBV5-1 and TRBJ2-7, is KAGVTQTPRYLIKTRGQQVTLSCSPISGHRSVSWYQQTPGQGLQFLFEYFSETQRNKGNFPGRFSGRQFSNSRSEMNVSTLELGDSALYLCASTRQGTYEQYFGPGTRLTVT.